Sequencing of this T cell receptor (beta chain) was carried out in a study of identical twins. Study-level points and caveats: Beta out-of-frame sequences showed weaker excess twin sharing. Some out-of-frame alpha sequences were shared by twins, and these showed excess low generation probability.

The CDR3 consists of 13 residues. Looked up from germline, CDR1 is SQVTM and CDR2 is ANQGSEA. Trimming stripped 3 bases from V and 0 bases from J, with 9 bases between. This clonotype was picked up many times. The antigen remains undetermined. TCRdb re-analysed the 5' RACE reads in MiXCR, keeping a single row per CDR3 protein. The repertoire includes 100,000 or so distinct CDR3 sequences, roughly 6% of them detected once, and approximately 12% sits in the top ten. This TCR was sampled from a woman aged 50 to 60 in good health. The rearrangement uses TRBV29-1 and TRBJ2-7, with a weak D call TRBD2 (6 bases). Specimen: memory T cells sorted from blood. CDR3 coding DNA: TGCAGCGTTGAGGTCGGGAGCTCCTACGAGCAGTACTTC. Its translation: CSVEVGSSYEQYF.